A selection of T cell receptor beta chains follows, all from one sample in a study of identical twins. TCRdb independently ran MiXCR on the 5' RACE reads; one entry per CDR3 protein. The sample yields 1.5 million or so distinct CDR3 sequences, about 32% seen once. The sequencing sample was made of cord blood. The origin of the receptors is a newborn girl in good health. Both conserved end residues are trimmed from each CDR3. A D gene is named only where the DNA matches it firmly.

V	D	J	CDR3
TRBV6-2/TRBV6-3	TRBD2	TRBJ2-5	ASTESGGDQETQY
TRBV19	-	TRBJ2-2	ASSIVRAATGPGTGELF
TRBV28	TRBD2	TRBJ2-1	ASQPGTSGARSF
TRBV28	-	TRBJ1-5	ASRIDGSNQPQH
TRBV7-2	TRBD2	TRBJ2-3	ASSLAGLVLTDTQY
TRBV7-6	-	TRBJ2-1	ASSFTGMSTYNEQF
TRBV20-1	-	TRBJ1-5	SARGGRRGNQPQH
TRBV20-1	-	TRBJ1-2	SARAGHRGYT
TRBV6-2/TRBV6-3	TRBD2	TRBJ2-7	ASSYRLAGGEQY
TRBV19	-	TRBJ2-1	ASSLRTGGTYNEQF
TRBV24-1	-	TRBJ2-3	ATSDPLEYTQY
TRBV7-2	-	TRBJ2-5	ASSLVGLPLEPQY
TRBV7-9	-	TRBJ1-4	ASSQGLANEKLF
TRBV12-3/TRBV12-4	TRBD2	TRBJ2-1	ASSNLAGVSYNEQF
TRBV20-1	TRBD1	TRBJ1-2	SARDRQGVDYGYT
TRBV12-3/TRBV12-4	-	TRBJ2-1	ASSLGAGYSEQF
TRBV4-2	TRBD2	TRBJ2-3	ASSQGLAGPTDTQY
TRBV20-1	TRBD1	TRBJ2-3	SARAGTGVGTDTQY
TRBV20-1	-	TRBJ2-7	SATGTEYEQY
TRBV7-6	TRBD2	TRBJ2-3	ASSPPGTRTTDTQY
TRBV3-1	TRBD2	TRBJ2-1	ASSHVAGLSSYNEQF
TRBV20-1	-	TRBJ2-4	SADGQLLAKNIQY
TRBV24-1	TRBD1	TRBJ2-1	ATSDPGQADNEQF
TRBV20-1	-	TRBJ2-1	SAYTAETYNEQF